The rows below give T cell receptor beta chains drawn from one sample of a study of Tregs in tolerant kidney transplant recipients. Measured with immunoSEQ multiplex PCR; TCRdb has only the in-frame clones, and not every one. The sample shows about 100,000 clones, roughly 90% of them seen only once. The source material was CD4+ T cells from blood, sampled before the transplant. These TCRs come from a human donor who received a combined kidney and bone marrow transplant. The CDR3 runs from the conserved cysteine through the conserved F or W. A D gene is named only where the DNA matches it firmly. Rows may omit the clone size; those that give it use once, few, many or a size class.

clone size	D gene	J gene	V gene	CDR3 protein	CDR3 DNA
.	.	TRBJ2-6	TRBV19	CASSASTGANVLTF	TGTGCCAGTAGTGCGAGTACTGGGGCCAACGTCCTGACTTTC
once	TRBD1	TRBJ2-1	TRBV29-1	CSGGQANNEQFF	TGCAGCGGGGGACAGGCAAACAATGAGCAGTTCTTC
.	TRBD1	TRBJ1-2	TRBV5-4	CASSLAKTGGRENGYTF	TGTGCCAGCAGCTTGGCCAAGACAGGGGGCCGGGAGAATGGCTACACCTTC
.	TRBD2	TRBJ2-2	TRBV2	CASTPTSGGAGELFF	TGTGCCAGCACCCCGACTAGCGGGGGGGCCGGGGAGCTGTTTTTT
.	.	TRBJ2-3	TRBV9	CASNRDRGRADTQYF	TGTGCCAGCAATCGAGATCGGGGTCGGGCAGATACGCAGTATTTT
.	.	TRBJ2-7	TRBV11-2	CASSLETGFRYEQYF	TGTGCCAGCAGCTTAGAGACGGGGTTTCGGTACGAGCAGTACTTC
.	TRBD1	TRBJ2-1	TRBV6-5	CASREGQGTYNEQFF	TGTGCCAGCAGGGAGGGACAGGGGACCTACAATGAGCAGTTCTTC
.	.	TRBJ2-2	TRBV14	CASSRVSGRSNTGELFF	TGTGCCAGCAGCCGCGTGTCGGGGAGATCGAACACCGGGGAGCTGTTTTTT
.	TRBD2	TRBJ2-1	TRBV27	CASSLKALAGTRNEQFF	TGTGCCAGCAGTCTAAAAGCTCTAGCGGGGACTCGGAATGAGCAGTTCTTC
.	TRBD2	TRBJ2-2	TRBV6-1	CASSEQGRGAGELFF	TGTGCCAGCAGTGAACAAGGACGGGGGGCCGGGGAGCTGTTTTTT
.	TRBD2	TRBJ2-5	TRBV10-2	CASSDGGGETQYF	TGCGCCAGCAGTGACGGCGGGGGGGAGACCCAGTACTTC
.	.	TRBJ1-2	TRBV28	CASSLNRATRGYTF	TGTGCCAGCAGTTTAAACAGGGCGACGAGAGGCTACACCTTC
.	TRBD1	TRBJ1-5	TRBV27	CASRDRAFVNQPQHF	TGTGCCAGCAGAGACAGGGCTTTTGTCAATCAGCCCCAGCATTTT
.	.	TRBJ1-1	TRBV7-9	CASGGRGQIDAEAFF	TGTGCCAGTGGGGGCCGAGGGCAGATAGACGCTGAAGCTTTCTTT
once	.	TRBJ1-4	TRBV30	CAWTRGGEKLFF	TGTGCCTGGACCAGGGGTGGTGAAAAACTGTTTTTT
once	TRBD2	TRBJ2-4	TRBV2	CASTEREGNKNIQYF	TGTGCCAGCACTGAGCGGGAGGGGAACAAAAACATTCAGTACTTC
.	TRBD2	TRBJ2-1	TRBV11-2	CASSLWGLAGVNEQFF	TGTGCCAGCAGCTTGTGGGGACTAGCGGGAGTCAATGAGCAGTTCTTC
.	.	TRBJ2-2	TRBV19	CASNPTGSNTGELFF	TGTGCCAGTAACCCGACAGGCTCTAACACCGGGGAGCTGTTTTTT
.	TRBD1	TRBJ2-7	TRBV5-6	CASSLDRGQGHPSAYEQYF	TGTGCCAGCAGCTTGGATCGGGGACAGGGCCACCCGTCCGCTTACGAGCAGTACTTC
.	TRBD1	TRBJ2-5	TRBV15	CATSISTGQETQYF	TGTGCCACCAGCATCTCGACAGGGCAAGAGACCCAGTACTTC
.	.	TRBJ2-3	TRBV5-8	CASSPGVGVTDTQYF	TGTGCCAGCAGCCCAGGGGTCGGGGTCACAGATACGCAGTATTTT
once	.	TRBJ1-1	TRBV5-4	CASSSRRGLPNTEAFF	TGTGCCAGCAGCTCCCGGAGGGGCCTACCCAACACTGAAGCTTTCTTT
.	TRBD2	TRBJ2-5	TRBV19	CASSTSGGGETQYF	TGTGCCAGTAGTACTAGCGGGGGGGGAGAGACCCAGTACTTC
few	TRBD2	TRBJ2-7	TRBV9	CASSPRVAGVDEQYF	TGTGCCAGCAGCCCCAGGGTAGCGGGAGTTGACGAGCAGTACTTC
.	TRBD1	TRBJ1-2	TRBV18	CASRPGQTDGYTF	TGTGCCAGTCGCCCGGGACAGACTGATGGCTACACCTTC
few	TRBD1	TRBJ1-2	TRBV6-1	CASSRDRARSSYTF	TGTGCCAGCAGCAGGGACAGGGCTCGGAGCAGCTACACCTTC
.	.	TRBJ2-5	TRBV5-6	CASSHGRSGLGETQYF	TGTGCCAGCAGCCATGGGCGGAGCGGGCTGGGGGAGACCCAGTACTTC
.	.	TRBJ1-1	TRBV19	CASSIDLGVNTEAFF	TGTGCCAGTAGTATAGATCTAGGGGTGAACACTGAAGCTTTCTTT
.	.	TRBJ2-5	TRBV10-1	CASSESSRGEAQYF	TGCGCCAGCAGTGAGTCCTCCAGGGGCGAGGCCCAGTACTTC
.	TRBD1	TRBJ1-4	TRBV11-2	CASSLDRTGVEKLFF	TGTGCCAGCAGCTTAGATCGGACAGGGGTGGAAAAACTGTTTTTT
.	.	TRBJ1-2	TRBV6-5	CASMDSNYGYTF	TGTGCCAGCATGGACAGCAACTATGGCTACACCTTC
.	.	TRBJ2-3	TRBV5-4	CASSLGPPTDTQYF	TGTGCCAGCAGCTTGGGTCCTCCCACAGATACGCAGTATTTT
.	.	TRBJ2-2	TRBV7-2	CASSLPGELFF	TGTGCCAGCAGCTTACCTGGGGAGCTGTTTTTT
once	TRBD1	TRBJ1-1	TRBV6-5	CASSYSGTGDTEAFF	TGTGCCAGCAGTTACTCGGGGACAGGGGACACTGAAGCTTTCTTT
.	TRBD2	TRBJ2-1	TRBV2	CASSLTSGGSNEQFF	TGTGCCAGCAGTCTGACTAGCGGGGGGTCAAATGAGCAGTTCTTC
.	TRBD1	TRBJ1-6	TRBV7-9	CASPAGQGNTSPLHF	TGTGCCAGCCCGGCGGGACAGGGTAACACTTCACCCCTCCACTTT
once	.	TRBJ2-2	TRBV27	CASSLRGGGPWAGELFF	TGTGCCAGCAGTTTAAGGGGCGGGGGCCCGTGGGCCGGGGAGCTGTTTTTT
.	TRBD1	TRBJ1-2	TRBV28	CASSLSGGNGYTF	TGTGCCAGCAGTTTATCAGGGGGCAATGGCTACACCTTC
.	TRBD2	TRBJ2-7	TRBV7-2	CASSFNREDYEQYF	TGTGCCAGCAGCTTTAATCGGGAGGACTACGAGCAGTACTTC
few	TRBD2	TRBJ2-1	TRBV7-6	CASSRTSGRIPHEQFF	TGTGCCAGCAGCCGGACTAGCGGGAGGATCCCCCATGAGCAGTTCTTC
.	.	TRBJ1-4	TRBV27	CASSSREGEKLFF	TGTGCCAGCAGTTCCAGGGAGGGGGAAAAACTGTTTTTT
.	.	TRBJ2-1	TRBV7-2	CASSPEYNEQFF	TGTGCCAGCAGCCCCGAGTACAATGAGCAGTTCTTC
.	TRBD1	TRBJ2-7	TRBV11-2	CASSTGQARYEQYF	TGTGCCAGCAGCACTGGACAGGCGAGATACGAGCAGTACTTC
once	.	TRBJ1-1	TRBV5-4	CASSLAGLSVAFF	TGTGCCAGCAGCTTGGCGGGGTTATCTGTAGCTTTCTTT
.	.	TRBJ1-4	TRBV18	CASSPPENNEKLFF	TGTGCCAGCTCACCACCAGAGAATAATGAAAAACTGTTTTTT
.	TRBD2	TRBJ2-7	TRBV6-5	CASGRGTEQYF	TGTGCCAGCGGGCGGGGGACCGAGCAGTACTTC
.	TRBD2	TRBJ2-2	TRBV2	CASRVGLGDTGELFF	TGTGCCAGCAGAGTAGGACTAGGGGACACCGGGGAGCTGTTTTTT
.	.	TRBJ2-7	TRBV15	CATSRDSGRGEQYF	TGTGCCACCAGCAGAGATTCAGGGCGCGGCGAGCAGTACTTC